The 15 T cell receptor beta chains presented below share a single source sample, sequenced in a study of blood T cell repertoires in COVID-19. Produced via immunoSEQ multiplex PCR; TCRdb's table is partial and in-frame only. The sample shows 150,000 to 200,000 clones, approximately 80% of them seen only once. Sequenced material: PBMCs or T cells enriched from blood (not recorded which). Every receptor here comes from a man in his forties or fifties who had recovered from COVID-19.

The V and J genes are TRBV29-1 and TRBJ1-1; 7 positions agree with TRBD1. Germline V CDR1 and CDR2: SQVTM, ANQGSEA. CDR3 size: 16 residues. The J segment lost 0 bases and the V segment lost 1 base, leaving 8 bases of the junction unmatched. CDR3 nucleotide sequence: TGCAGCGTTGAAGCTGGGGGACAGAAAATGAACACTGAAGCTTTCTTT. It yields the protein CSVEAGGQKMNTEAFF.

This clone has only a few counts. The V call is TRBV9, the J call TRBJ2-4; TRBD1 might be the D (6 bases). The CDR3 runs 17 residues. V lost 0 bases and J lost 4, with 17 bases in between. Germline assignment: CDR1 SGDLS and CDR2 YYNGEE. In nucleotides, the CDR3 is TGTGCCAGCAGCGTAGGCCCCCCGGACAGCCTGAAAAACATTCAGTACTTC. Translating gives CASSVGPPDSLKNIQYF.

This clone was seen just once. The chain couples TRBV7-3 to TRBJ1-2; D may be TRBD1 (5 bases). Trimming took 5 bases from V and 1 from J, leaving 23 bases between them. The CDR3 spans 18 residues. Germline V CDR1 and CDR2: SGHTA, FQGTGA. The CDR3 region is CASSNFMRQPTFNYGYTF. The CDR3 DNA reads as TGTGCCAGCAGCAATTTCATGCGACAGCCAACTTTTAACTATGGCTACACCTTC. The complete variable domain, with remaining parts taken from reference TRBV7-3 and TRBJ1-2, reads GAGVSQTPSNKVTEKGKYVELRCDPISGHTALYWYRQSLGQGPEFLIYFQGTGAADDSGLPNDRFFAVRPEGSVSTLKIQRTERGDSAVYLCASSNFMRQPTFNYGYTFGSGTRLTVV.

The sample holds a few counts of this clone. V is TRBV19 and J is TRBJ1-1; D gene unclear. The CDR3 sequence is 14 residues long. Trimming removed 6 bases from V and 1 base from J, with 12 bases in between. Germline values: CDR1 LNHDA, CDR2 SQIVND (reference sequence). The CDR3 DNA reads TGTGCCAGTAGCGCCGATCTCGGGAACACTGAAGCTTTCTTT. This sequence encodes CASSADLGNTEAFF.

This chain links TRBV7-2 with TRBJ1-1; TRBD1 agrees at 8 bases. The CDR3 totals 13 residues. The germline gives CDR1 SGHTA, CDR2 FQGNSA. Trimming cost V 6 bases and J 4 bases; bases outside gene matches: 4. The CDR3 nucleotides are TGTGCCAGCAGACGGACAGGGATCACTGAAGCTTTCTTT. Protein: CASRRTGITEAFF. Using reference TRBV7-2 and TRBJ1-1 for the parts outside the CDR3, the full variable domain is GAGVSQSPSNKVTEKGKDVELRCDPISGHTALYWYRQSLGQGLEFLIYFQGNSAPDKSGLPSDRFSAERTGGSVSTLTIQRTQQEDSAVYLCASRRTGITEAFFGQGTRLTVV.

This clone showed up just a few times. The chain employs TRBV7-6 and TRBJ1-2, with TRBD1 matching 7 bases. V lost 5 bases to trimming and J lost 4 bases; unmatched junction nucleotides: 10. Germline V gene sequence: CDR1 SGHVS, CDR2 FNYEAQ. The CDR3 runs to 15 residues. CDR3 protein: CASSPRDSSPYGYTF. The DNA for the CDR3 is TGTGCCAGCAGCCCCAGGGACAGTAGCCCCTATGGCTACACCTTC.

This clone was seen only a few times. The chain links TRBV10-3 to TRBJ1-2; 12 bases fit TRBD1. Germline V gene data show CDR1 as ENHRY and CDR2 as SYGVKD. After removal of 6 bases from V and 6 bases from J, the junction contained 8 bases not matched to a gene. The CDR3 covers 15 residues. The chain's CDR3 is CAISAGTGGANGYTF. The CDR3 DNA reads as TGTGCCATCAGCGCCGGGACAGGGGGCGCAAATGGCTACACCTTC.

The CDR3: CASSARTIYF. In DNA, the CDR3 is TGTGCCAGCAGCGCGAGGACCATATATTTT. V is TRBV11-2 and J is TRBJ1-3; no clear D gene. Germline CDR1 and CDR2: SGHAT and FQNNGV. Trimming stripped 5 bases from V and 10 bases from J, with 6 bases between. The CDR3 has 10 amino acids.

The genes are TRBV5-1 and TRBJ2-7; 11 bases are a match to TRBD2. The V gene's germline CDR1 is SGHRS and CDR2 YFSETQ. With 4 bases clipped from V and 3 bases from J, the junction kept 9 bases outside the gene matches. The CDR3 has 16 amino acids. As DNA, the CDR3 is TGCGCCAGCAGCCCAACGTGGGGGACTAGCGGCTACGAGCAGTACTTC. It encodes CASSPTWGTSGYEQYF.

The chain couples TRBV19 to TRBJ1-2, with D uncertain. CDR1 and CDR2 (germline): LNHDA, SQIVND (reference sequence). V was pared by 4 bases and J by 8 bases, with 11 bases between. This CDR3 has 12 residues. In DNA form, the CDR3 reads TGTGCCAGTAGTACCGGGTCTCGGGGCTACACCTTC. This sequence encodes CASSTGSRGYTF.

Only a few counts were recorded for this clone. The chain employs TRBV29-1 and TRBJ1-2; D is perhaps TRBD1 (5 bases). V was pared by 7 bases and J by 6 bases, with 33 bases between. Germline V CDR1 and CDR2: SQVTM, ANQGSEA. This CDR3 region has 18 residues. CDR3 in amino acids: CSAAGFGAIAGREDGYTF. Here the CDR3 DNA reads TGCAGCGCTGCGGGGTTCGGGGCGATAGCGGGCAGGGAAGATGGCTACACCTTC. Full variable domain (missing parts from reference TRBV29-1 and TRBJ1-2): SAVISQKPSRDICQRGTSLTIQCQVDSQVTMMFWYRQQPGQSLTLIATANQGSEATYESGFVIDKFPISRPNLTFSTLTVSNMSPEDSSIYLCSAAGFGAIAGREDGYTFGSGTRLTVV.

V gene TRBV6-5 combines with J gene TRBJ1-2, with 7 positions matching TRBD1. The CDR3 runs to 13 residues. The trim removed 4 bases at V and 12 bases at J, leaving 11 bases unmatched. Germline V gives CDR1 MNHEY, CDR2 SVGAGI. Here the CDR3 DNA reads TGTGCCAGCAGTTCGGGACAGCCAGAAGACGACACCTTC. Protein: CASSSGQPEDDTF.

The CDR3 region has the DNA TGTGCCACCAGTGATTCGCCGGGACAGGGGCACACCGGGGAGCTGTTTTTT. It yields the protein CATSDSPGQGHTGELFF. V usage is TRBV24-1 and J usage is TRBJ2-2; 10 nucleotides align to TRBD1. The CDR3 covers 17 residues. CDR1 is KGHDR and CDR2 is SFDVKD in the germline V gene. The J segment lost 3 bases and the V segment lost 2 bases, leaving 5 bases of the junction unmatched.

The CDR3 DNA reads as TGTGCCACCAGCAGAGTAGGACAGGGGGGGACTGGGGCCAACGTCCTGACTTTC. This codes for CATSRVGQGGTGANVLTF. The gene calls are TRBV15 and TRBJ2-6; 10 bases are shared with TRBD1. The CDR3 totals 18 residues. Unmatched junction bases numbered 5, after V lost 1 base and J lost 2 bases. The V gene's germline CDR1 is LNHNV and CDR2 YYDKDF (reference sequence).

This clone turned up a few times. This sequence joins TRBV9 and TRBJ1-6, with TRBD1 matching 7 bases. Germline lookup yields CDR1 SGDLS and CDR2 YYNGEE. The length of the CDR3 is 15 residues. V gave up 5 bases and J gave up 0 bases; unmatched junction bases: 2. CDR3 amino acids: CASRTGSSYNSPLHF. DNA for the CDR3: TGTGCCAGCAGGACAGGGAGCTCCTATAATTCACCCCTCCACTTT. Full variable domain (rest looked up from reference TRBV9 and TRBJ1-6): DSGVTQTPKHLITATGQRVTLRCSPRSGDLSVYWYQQSLDQGLQFLIQYYNGEERAKGNILERFSAQQFPDLHSELNLSSLELGDSALYFCASRTGSSYNSPLHFGNGTRLTVT.